The 11 T cell receptor beta chains reported below all come from one sample, sequenced in a study of blood T cell repertoires in COVID-19. Assay used: immunoSEQ multiplex PCR; TCRdb lists only in-frame clones, some missing. The data hold about 150,000 clones, with 75% to 85% observed a single time. The sequenced sample consisted of peripheral blood. The receptors derive from a woman aged 55-75 years with COVID-19, enrolled during active disease.

The chain combines TRBV9 with TRBJ1-4; the match to TRBD1 covers 7 bases. Unmatched junction bases numbered 4, after V lost 3 bases and J lost 5 bases. The germline V gene encodes CDR1 SGDLS and CDR2 YYNGEE. This CDR3 has 14 residues. CDR3 in amino acids: CASSATGTNEKLFF. The CDR3 DNA sequence: TGTGCCAGCAGCGCGACAGGGACGAATGAAAAACTGTTTTTT.

The chain links TRBV5-8 to TRBJ2-3; TRBD2 agrees at 8 bases. The germline CDR1 and CDR2 sequences are SGHTS and YDEGEE. V trimming: 7 bases; J trimming: 0 bases; junction bases outside the gene matches: 4. This CDR3 has 14 amino acids. The CDR3 protein is CASAGGGSTDTQYF. The CDR3 DNA reads TGTGCCAGCGCGGGAGGCGGGAGCACAGATACGCAGTATTTT.

The gene calls are TRBV10-1 and TRBJ2-1; 7 nucleotides match TRBD2. The junction had 9 bases not matched to a gene; V was cut back by 0 bases and J by 7 bases. The CDR3 consists of 16 residues. Germline V CDR1 and CDR2: WNHNN, SYGVQD (reference sequence). In DNA form, the CDR3 reads TGCGCCAGCAGTGAGTCGACGGGAGCGGGAAGAAATGAGCAGTTCTTC. This gives the protein CASSESTGAGRNEQFF.

This clone occurred once. This chain joins TRBV30 and TRBJ2-6; the D gene is possibly TRBD2 (5 bases). This CDR3 has 15 amino acids. Germline-derived CDR1 and CDR2 are GTSNPN and SVGIG (reference sequence). V lost 0 bases and J lost 4, with 10 bases in between. Written as DNA, the CDR3 is TGTGCCTGGAGTGTAGGAGGATACGGGGCCAACGTCCTGACTTTC. It translates to CAWSVGGYGANVLTF.

CDR3 in amino acids: CASSITSGSALHF. In DNA, the CDR3 is TGTGCCAGTAGTATAACGTCAGGGTCGGCCCTCCACTTT. The rearrangement uses TRBV19 and TRBJ1-6; perhaps TRBD1 as D (5 bases). CDR1 and CDR2 from the germline V gene are LNHDA and SQIVND (reference sequence). The V end was cut by 2 bases, the J end by 14 bases, with 13 bases between. The CDR3 extends over 13 amino acids.

This clone turned up a few times. This chain uses TRBV19 with TRBJ1-2; tentative D call: TRBD1 (6 bases). The germline gives CDR1 LNHDA, CDR2 SQIVND (reference sequence). The CDR3 runs to 15 residues. Between the trimmed V and J ends, which lost 5 bases and 8 bases, there was a span of 21 bases. CDR3 loop: CASSPPAGTSAGYTF. CDR3 DNA sequence: TGTGCCAGTAGTCCGCCAGCCGGGACAAGCGCCGGCTACACCTTC.

The chain couples TRBV18 to TRBJ2-5; a possible D gene is TRBD2 (6 bases). CDR1 and CDR2 (germline): KGHSH, LQKENI. The CDR3 runs 15 residues. V gave up 3 bases and J gave up 0 bases, with 11 bases separating them. CDR3 sequence reads: CASSPGLVYQETQYF. CDR3 DNA sequence: TGTGCCAGCTCACCGGGACTGGTATACCAAGAGACCCAGTACTTC.

The V and J genes are TRBV14 and TRBJ1-4; 9 bases align to TRBD1. V gave up 3 bases and J gave up 4 bases; unmatched junction bases: 6. The germline V gene encodes CDR1 SGHDN and CDR2 FVKESK. This CDR3 has 16 residues. CDR3 sequence: CASSHIGTGNNEKLFF. The CDR3, as DNA: TGTGCCAGCAGCCATATAGGGACAGGGAATAATGAAAAACTGTTTTTT.

The chain uses TRBV6-5 and TRBJ2-5, with 7 bases aligning to TRBD1. The J segment lost 3 bases and the V segment lost 6 bases, leaving 7 bases of the junction unmatched. Per the germline V gene, CDR1 is MNHEY and CDR2 is SVGAGI. The CDR3 has 14 residues. CDR3 DNA: TGTGCCAGCAGATGGACAGGCCGAGAAGAGACCCAGTACTTC. Translating gives CASRWTGREETQYF.

The chain couples TRBV2 to TRBJ1-1; D may be TRBD1 (6 bases). V gave up 8 bases and J gave up 5 bases, with 15 bases separating them. This CDR3 is 13 amino acids long. Germline-derived CDR1 and CDR2 are SNHLY and FYNNEI. CDR3 protein: CASPLGQPTEAFF. Here the CDR3 DNA reads TGTGCCAGCCCTTTAGGACAGCCGACTGAAGCTTTCTTT. The whole variable domain, filled in from reference TRBV2 and TRBJ1-1, reads EPEVTQTPSHQVTQMGQEVILRCVPISNHLYFYWYRQILGQKVEFLVSFYNNEISEKSEIFDDQFSVERPDGSNFTLKIRSTKLEDSAMYFCASPLGQPTEAFFGQGTRLTVV.

The chain uses TRBV10-3 and TRBJ2-6; 7 bases line up with TRBD1. The V gene end was trimmed by 10 bases and the J gene end by 8 bases; junction bases not matched to a gene: 5. Per the germline V gene, CDR1 is ENHRY and CDR2 is SYGVKD. CDR3 length: 12 residues. CDR3 loop: CATGTVPNVLTF. In nucleotides, the CDR3 is TGTGCCACAGGGACAGTCCCCAACGTCCTGACTTTC.